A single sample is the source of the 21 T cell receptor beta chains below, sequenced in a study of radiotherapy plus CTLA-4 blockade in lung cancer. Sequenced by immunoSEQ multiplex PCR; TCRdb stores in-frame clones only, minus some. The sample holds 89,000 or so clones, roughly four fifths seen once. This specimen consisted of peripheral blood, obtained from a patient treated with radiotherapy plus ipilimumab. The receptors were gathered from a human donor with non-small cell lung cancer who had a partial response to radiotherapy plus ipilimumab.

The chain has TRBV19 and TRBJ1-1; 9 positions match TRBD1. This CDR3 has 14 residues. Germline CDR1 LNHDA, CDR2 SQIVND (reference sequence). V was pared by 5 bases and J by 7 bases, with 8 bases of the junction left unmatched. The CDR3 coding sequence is TGTGCCAGTAGTTCCAGGGACAGGGTTGGTGAAGCTTTCTTT. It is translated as CASSSRDRVGEAFF.

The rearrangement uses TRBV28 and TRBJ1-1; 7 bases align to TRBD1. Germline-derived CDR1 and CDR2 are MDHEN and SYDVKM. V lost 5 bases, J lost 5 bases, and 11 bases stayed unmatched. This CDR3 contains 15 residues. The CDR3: CASSGQARRGTEAFF. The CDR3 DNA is TGTGCCAGCAGTGGACAGGCCAGGAGGGGGACTGAAGCTTTCTTT. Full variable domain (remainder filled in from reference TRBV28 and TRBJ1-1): DVKVTQSSRYLVKRTGEKVFLECVQDMDHENMFWYRQDPGLGLRLIYFSYDVKMKEKGDIPEGYSVSREKKERFSLILESASTNQTSMYLCASSGQARRGTEAFFGQGTRLTVV.

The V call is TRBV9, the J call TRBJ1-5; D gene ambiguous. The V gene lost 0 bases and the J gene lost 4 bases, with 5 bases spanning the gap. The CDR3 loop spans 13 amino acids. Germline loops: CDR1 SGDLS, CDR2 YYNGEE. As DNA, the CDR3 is TGTGCCAGCAGCGTAGTCGGGAATCAGCCCCAGCATTTT. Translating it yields CASSVVGNQPQHF.

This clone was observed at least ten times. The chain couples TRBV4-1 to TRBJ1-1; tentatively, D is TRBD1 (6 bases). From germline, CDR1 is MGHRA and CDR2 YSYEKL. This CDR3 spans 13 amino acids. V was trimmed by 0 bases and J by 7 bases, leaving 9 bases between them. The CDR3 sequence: CASSQDQQGEAFF. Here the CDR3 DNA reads TGCGCCAGCAGCCAAGATCAACAGGGTGAAGCTTTCTTT.

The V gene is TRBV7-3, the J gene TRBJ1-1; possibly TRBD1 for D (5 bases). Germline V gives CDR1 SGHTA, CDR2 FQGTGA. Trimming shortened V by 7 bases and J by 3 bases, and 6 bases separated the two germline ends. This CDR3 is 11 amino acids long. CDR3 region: CASTRDTEAFF. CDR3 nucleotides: TGTGCCAGCACCAGGGACACTGAAGCTTTCTTT. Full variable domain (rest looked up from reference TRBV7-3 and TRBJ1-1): GAGVSQTPSNKVTEKGKYVELRCDPISGHTALYWYRQSLGQGPEFLIYFQGTGAADDSGLPNDRFFAVRPEGSVSTLKIQRTERGDSAVYLCASTRDTEAFFGQGTRLTVV.

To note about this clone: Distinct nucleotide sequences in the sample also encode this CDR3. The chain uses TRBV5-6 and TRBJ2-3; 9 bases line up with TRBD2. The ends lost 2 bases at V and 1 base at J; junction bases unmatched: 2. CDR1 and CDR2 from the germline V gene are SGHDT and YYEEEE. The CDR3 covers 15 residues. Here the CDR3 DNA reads TGTGCCAGCAGCTTAAGACTAGCGGGCACAGATACGCAGTATTTT. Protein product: CASSLRLAGTDTQYF.

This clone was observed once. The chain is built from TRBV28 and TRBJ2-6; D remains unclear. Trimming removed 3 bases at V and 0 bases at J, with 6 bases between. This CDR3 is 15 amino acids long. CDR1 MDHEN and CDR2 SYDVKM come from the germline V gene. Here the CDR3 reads CASSLSFSGANVLTF. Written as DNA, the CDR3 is TGTGCCAGCAGTTTGAGTTTCTCTGGGGCCAACGTCCTGACTTTC.

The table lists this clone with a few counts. This chain's CDR3 is CSAEVTTYEQYF. In nucleotides, the CDR3 is TGCAGCGCGGAGGTGACCACCTACGAGCAGTACTTC. V usage is TRBV29-1 and J usage is TRBJ2-7, with TRBD2 as a possible D gene (5 bases). V lost 7 bases to trimming and J lost 2 bases, with 12 bases between them. This CDR3 contains 12 residues. In germline, CDR1 is SQVTM, CDR2 ANQGSEA.

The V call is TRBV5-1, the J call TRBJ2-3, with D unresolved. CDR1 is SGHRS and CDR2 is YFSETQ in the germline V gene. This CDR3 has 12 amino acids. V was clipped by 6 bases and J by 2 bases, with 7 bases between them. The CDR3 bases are TGCGCCAGCATCGCGGACACAGATACGCAGTATTTT. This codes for CASIADTDTQYF.

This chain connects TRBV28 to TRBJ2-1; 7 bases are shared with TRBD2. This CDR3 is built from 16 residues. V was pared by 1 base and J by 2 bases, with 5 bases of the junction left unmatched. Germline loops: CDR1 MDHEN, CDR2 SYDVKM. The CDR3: CASSLFKGGPYNEQFF. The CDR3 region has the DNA TGTGCCAGCAGTTTATTTAAGGGAGGGCCCTACAATGAGCAGTTCTTC.

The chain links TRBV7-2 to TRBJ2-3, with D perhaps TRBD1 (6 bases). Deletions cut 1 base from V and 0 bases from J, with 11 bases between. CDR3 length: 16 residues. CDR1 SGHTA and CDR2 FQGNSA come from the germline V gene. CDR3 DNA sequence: TGTGCCAGCAGCTTAGGAGGGACAACTAGCACAGATACGCAGTATTTT. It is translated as CASSLGGTTSTDTQYF.

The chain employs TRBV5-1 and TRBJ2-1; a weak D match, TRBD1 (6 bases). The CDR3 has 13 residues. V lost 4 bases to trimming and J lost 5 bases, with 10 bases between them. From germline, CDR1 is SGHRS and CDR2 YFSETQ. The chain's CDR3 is CASSQDRHNEQFF. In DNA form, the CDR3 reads TGCGCCAGCAGCCAGGACAGACACAATGAGCAGTTCTTC.

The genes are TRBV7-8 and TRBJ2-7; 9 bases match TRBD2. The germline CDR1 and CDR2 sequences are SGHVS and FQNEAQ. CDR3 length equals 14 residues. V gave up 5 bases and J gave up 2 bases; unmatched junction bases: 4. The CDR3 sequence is CASSRGGRAYEQYF. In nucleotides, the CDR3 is TGTGCCAGCAGCCGGGGCGGGAGGGCCTACGAGCAGTACTTC.

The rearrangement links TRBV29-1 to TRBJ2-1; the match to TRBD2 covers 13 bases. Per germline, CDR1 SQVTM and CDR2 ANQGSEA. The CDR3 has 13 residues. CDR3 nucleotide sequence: TGCTCTATCAAACTAGCGGGAGGGGATGAGCAGTTCTTC. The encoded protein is CSIKLAGGDEQFF.

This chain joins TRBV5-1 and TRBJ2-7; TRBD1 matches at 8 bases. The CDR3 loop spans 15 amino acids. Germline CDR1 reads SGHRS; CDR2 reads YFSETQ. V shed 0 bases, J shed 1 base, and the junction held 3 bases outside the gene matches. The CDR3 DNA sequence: TGCGCCAGCAGCTTGGGGTGGACAGGGTCCTACGAGCAGTACTTC. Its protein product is CASSLGWTGSYEQYF.

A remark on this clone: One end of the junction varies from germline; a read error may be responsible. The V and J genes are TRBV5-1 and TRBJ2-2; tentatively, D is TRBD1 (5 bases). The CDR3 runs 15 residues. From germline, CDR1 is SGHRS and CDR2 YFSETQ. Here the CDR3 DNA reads TGCGCCAGCAGCCTCAACGAAGCAGGGTCCGGAGAGCTGTTTTTT. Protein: CASSLNEAGSGELFF. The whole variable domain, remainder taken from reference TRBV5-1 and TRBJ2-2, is KAGVTQTPRYLIKTRGQQVTLSCSPISGHRSVSWYQQTPGQGLQFLFEYFSETQRNKGNFPGRFSGRQFSNSRSEMNVSTLELGDSALYLCASSLNEAGSGELFFGEGSRLTVL.

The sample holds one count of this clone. The CDR3 spells CASGQRPLDQPQHF. CDR3 coding DNA: TGTGCCAGTGGACAGCGCCCCTTGGATCAGCCCCAGCATTTT. The chain couples TRBV28 to TRBJ1-5; D is perhaps TRBD1 (6 bases). Trimming pared 9 bases from V and 5 bases from J, leaving 17 bases between. This CDR3 contains 14 residues. CDR1 is MDHEN, CDR2 SYDVKM, per germline.

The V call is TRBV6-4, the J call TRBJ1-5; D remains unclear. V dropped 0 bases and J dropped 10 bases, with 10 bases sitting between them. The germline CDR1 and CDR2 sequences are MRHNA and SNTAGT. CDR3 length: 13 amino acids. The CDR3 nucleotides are TGTGCCAGCAGTGACTCGACCGGGTTACCCCAGCATTTT. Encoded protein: CASSDSTGLPQHF.

The CDR3 DNA reads TGTGCCAGTGCTCGGGACACGAACTCTGGAAACACCATATATTTT. Translation: CASARDTNSGNTIYF. This chain connects TRBV6-1 to TRBJ1-3; possibly TRBD1 for D (6 bases). V shed 9 bases and J shed 0 bases, with 15 bases lying between them. CDR1 MNHNS and CDR2 SASEGT come from the germline V gene. The CDR3 spans 15 residues.

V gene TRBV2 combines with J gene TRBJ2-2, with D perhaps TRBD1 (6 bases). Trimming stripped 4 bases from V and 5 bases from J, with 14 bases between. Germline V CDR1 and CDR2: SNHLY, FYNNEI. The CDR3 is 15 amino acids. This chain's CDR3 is CASSVETGETGELFF. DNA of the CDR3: TGTGCCAGCAGTGTTGAGACAGGAGAGACCGGGGAGCTGTTTTTT.

In DNA form, the CDR3 reads TGTGCCAGCAGTGAGCCGGGACAGGGTATAAGTGAGCAGTTCTTC. Its protein product is CASSEPGQGISEQFF. The chain joins TRBV6-1 to TRBJ2-1; 9 bases are shared with TRBD1. The J segment lost 9 bases and the V segment lost 3 bases, leaving 9 bases of the junction unmatched. The CDR3 totals 15 residues. The germline gives CDR1 MNHNS, CDR2 SASEGT.